This passage covers 32 T cell receptor beta chains from one sample sequenced in a study of cytomegalovirus exposure and HLA in healthy donors. PCR employed 60 Vbeta and 13 Jbeta primers. Method: immunoSEQ multiplex PCR; TCRdb's copy keeps in-frame clones and lacks some. Found here are 150,000 to 200,000 clones, around 62% of them singletons; the top ten hold roughly 2.9%. The sample was PBMCs. These receptors all stem from a man between 35 and 55 years old in good health and CMV-seronegative.

The chain couples TRBV19 to TRBJ2-7; D ambiguous. This CDR3 comprises 12 residues. In germline, CDR1 is LNHDA, CDR2 SQIVND (reference sequence). V was pared by 4 bases and J by 7 bases, with 11 bases between. DNA of the CDR3: TGTGCCAGTAGTACTTGGGTCGGGGAGCAGTACTTC. Protein product: CASSTWVGEQYF.

The chain links TRBV4-1 to TRBJ1-2; D unresolved. Germline lookup yields CDR1 MGHRA and CDR2 YSYEKL. The V and J ends lost 1 base and 4 bases respectively, with 16 bases between them. The CDR3 extends over 16 amino acids. CDR3 sequence (DNA): TGCGCCAGCAGCCAAGGCCCCCAGGCAGACCTCTATGGCTACACCTTC. This sequence encodes CASSQGPQADLYGYTF.

The CDR3 sequence is CASSLELAGPNEQFF. The CDR3 DNA sequence: TGCGCCAGCAGCTTGGAACTAGCGGGGCCTAATGAGCAGTTCTTC. This sequence joins TRBV5-1 and TRBJ2-1; the match to TRBD2 covers 10 bases. V was clipped by 0 bases and J by 7 bases; unmatched bases: 4. CDR3 length equals 15 residues. Germline loops: CDR1 SGHRS, CDR2 YFSETQ.

The rearrangement links TRBV7-9 to TRBJ2-7; TRBD2 matches 8 bases. J gave up 6 bases and V 5 bases, and 6 bases lay outside the gene matches. Germline V gives CDR1 SEHNR, CDR2 FQNEAQ (reference sequence). CDR3 length equals 13 residues. CDR3 sequence (DNA): TGTGCCAGCAGCCACGGGAGGGCTTCCGAGCAGTACTTC. As protein: CASSHGRASEQYF.

This chain connects TRBV19 to TRBJ2-7; 10 bases are a match to TRBD1. Per germline, CDR1 LNHDA and CDR2 SQIVND (reference sequence). The CDR3 sequence is 15 residues long. V trimming: 4 bases; J trimming: 2 bases; junction bases outside the gene matches: 5. The chain's CDR3 is CASSTRTGGPYEQYF. The CDR3 bases are TGTGCCAGTAGTACCCGGACAGGGGGGCCCTACGAGCAGTACTTC.

CDR3 residues: CASSWGQGAHEQYF. DNA of the CDR3: TGTGCCAGCAGCTGGGGACAGGGGGCCCACGAGCAGTACTTC. The rearrangement uses TRBV5-6 and TRBJ2-7; 12 positions match TRBD1. Germline CDR1 SGHDT, CDR2 YYEEEE. The CDR3 is 14 amino acids. Trimming at V came to 3 bases and at J to 5 bases, leaving 3 bases not matched to a gene.

There are a few counts of this clone. V usage is TRBV7-9 and J usage is TRBJ2-1, with D perhaps matching TRBD2 (5 bases). This CDR3 is built from 14 residues. Trimming took 7 bases from V and 9 from J, leaving 19 bases between them. Germline V gene data show CDR1 as SEHNR and CDR2 as FQNEAQ (reference sequence). This CDR3 reads CASNPPVPRGEQFF. CDR3 sequence (DNA): TGTGCCAGCAACCCCCCAGTTCCCCGGGGTGAGCAGTTCTTC.

The chain carries TRBV10-3 and TRBJ2-3; 13 bases are a match to TRBD2. Germline V gives CDR1 ENHRY, CDR2 SYGVKD. V was clipped by 4 bases and J by 0 bases; unmatched bases: 13. The CDR3 sequence is 20 residues long. CDR3 in DNA: TGTGCCATCAGTGCGCTCGGACTAGCGGGAGAGGTGGGGAGCACAGATACGCAGTATTTT. Translating gives CAISALGLAGEVGSTDTQYF.

The chain joins TRBV7-9 to TRBJ1-1, with D possibly being TRBD1 (5 bases). V was pared by 1 base and J by 1 base, with 7 bases between. In germline, CDR1 is SEHNR, CDR2 FQNEAQ (reference sequence). This CDR3 region has 14 residues. This CDR3 reads CASSLDGGNTEAFF. CDR3 bases: TGTGCCAGCAGCTTAGACGGGGGGAACACTGAAGCTTTCTTT.

In its sample, this clone was seen a few times. The chain couples TRBV27 to TRBJ2-7; 10 bases match TRBD1. The germline gives CDR1 MNHEY, CDR2 SMNVEV (reference sequence). The CDR3 has 14 residues. Losses at the gene ends were 4 bases for V and 4 bases for J; bases not matched to a gene: 4. In nucleotides, the CDR3 is TGTGCCAGCAGTTCCGGGGACAGGGGATACGAGCAGTACTTC. Its translation is CASSSGDRGYEQYF.

This clone was seen a few times. The chain couples TRBV27 to TRBJ2-1, with 10 nucleotides matching TRBD1. The CDR3 loop spans 15 amino acids. V lost 7 bases, J lost 8 bases, and 11 bases stayed unmatched. Germline CDR1 reads MNHEY; CDR2 reads SMNVEV (reference sequence). CDR3 sequence: CASTPLRDRGDEQFF. The CDR3 DNA reads as TGTGCCAGCACCCCGCTCCGGGACAGGGGTGATGAGCAGTTCTTC.

DNA of the CDR3: TGCAGCGTTGATGGGGGGGCGGGCTACGAGCAGTACTTC. It codes for CSVDGGAGYEQYF. The chain couples TRBV29-1 to TRBJ2-7, with D tentatively TRBD2 (7 bases). Trimming left V 3 bases short and J 3 bases short, with 12 bases between. The germline V gene has CDR1 SQVTM and CDR2 ANQGSEA. The CDR3 loop spans 13 amino acids.

This rearrangement joins TRBV7-6 to TRBJ2-2, with 9 bases lining up with TRBD1. Unmatched junction bases numbered 8, after V lost 5 bases and J lost 4 bases. CDR1 SGHVS and CDR2 FNYEAQ come from the germline V gene. This CDR3 has 16 residues. In nucleotides, the CDR3 is TGTGCCAGCAGCCCGAACACAGGGGGCGGCACCGGGGAGCTGTTTTTT. Encoded protein: CASSPNTGGGTGELFF. The full variable domain, in which reference TRBV7-6 and TRBJ2-2 provide the parts outside the CDR3, is GAGVSQSPRYKVTKRGQDVALRCDPISGHVSLYWYRQALGQGPEFLTYFNYEAQQDKSGLPNDRFSAERPEGSISTLTIQRTEQRDSAMYRCASSPNTGGGTGELFFGEGSRLTVL.

The chain uses TRBV9 and TRBJ2-3, with 7 nucleotides matching TRBD2. From germline, CDR1 is SGDLS and CDR2 YYNGEE. V was clipped by 4 bases and J by 6 bases; unmatched bases: 14. The CDR3 consists of 16 residues. The CDR3 region has the DNA TGTGCCAGCAGCCCTGGGGCTAGCGGATCCTGGGATACGCAGTATTTT. This sequence encodes CASSPGASGSWDTQYF.

The chain employs TRBV7-6 and TRBJ1-5, with unresolved D. Germline V lookup: CDR1 SGHVS, CDR2 FNYEAQ. V lost 0 bases, J lost 0 bases, and 6 bases lay in between. The CDR3 has 15 amino acids. The CDR3 protein is CASSLAPGSNQPQHF. CDR3 coding DNA: TGTGCCAGCAGCTTAGCGCCGGGTAGCAATCAGCCCCAGCATTTT.

The chain carries TRBV4-1 and TRBJ2-5; 12 nucleotides match TRBD2. CDR3 length equals 17 residues. V lost 4 bases to trimming and J lost 7 bases; unmatched junction nucleotides: 13. Germline assignment: CDR1 MGHRA and CDR2 YSYEKL. The CDR3 is CASSRSGKETSGGTQYF. CDR3 coding DNA: TGCGCCAGCAGCCGATCGGGCAAGGAGACTAGCGGGGGGACCCAGTACTTC.

This clone was seen more than once but under ten times. The chain couples TRBV4-1 to TRBJ2-7; 9 positions match TRBD1. The V segment lost 3 bases and the J segment 3 bases; nucleotides outside the gene matches: 6. CDR3 length equals 15 residues. CDR1 and CDR2 from the germline V gene are MGHRA and YSYEKL. The CDR3 region is CASSHPGQGIYEQYF. In DNA, the CDR3 is TGCGCCAGCAGCCATCCGGGACAGGGTATCTACGAGCAGTACTTC.

This chain links TRBV7-2 with TRBJ2-7; weak D call: TRBD2 (5 bases). Germline V lookup: CDR1 SGHTA, CDR2 FQGNSA. The CDR3 loop spans 15 amino acids. Trimming cost V 2 bases and J 2 bases, with 13 bases left between them. The CDR3 spells CASSLYPGSAYEQYF. For the CDR3, the DNA is TGTGCCAGCAGCTTATATCCGGGATCCGCCTACGAGCAGTACTTC.

V is TRBV30 and J is TRBJ2-2; weak D call: TRBD1 (7 bases). Germline-derived CDR1 and CDR2 are GTSNPN and SVGIG (reference sequence). The germline V and J ends were trimmed by 3 bases and 6 bases, with 8 bases remaining between them. CDR3 length: 12 amino acids. CDR3 in DNA: TGTGCCTGGAGCAGGGGGGCCGGGGAGCTGTTTTTT. Its protein product is CAWSRGAGELFF.

The genes are TRBV2 and TRBJ1-6, with D perhaps matching TRBD1 (5 bases). Trimming removed 5 bases from V and 7 bases from J, with 18 bases in between. Germline CDR1 SNHLY, CDR2 FYNNEI. This CDR3 is 16 amino acids long. The CDR3 reads CASSHGRVTDNSPLHF. In DNA, the CDR3 is TGTGCCAGCAGTCACGGCAGGGTCACAGACAATTCACCCCTCCACTTT.

The V and J genes are TRBV28 and TRBJ1-2, with TRBD1 matching 9 bases. Germline V gene sequence: CDR1 MDHEN, CDR2 SYDVKM. V was pared by 5 bases and J by 4 bases, with 2 bases of the junction left unmatched. This CDR3 region has 13 residues. The CDR3 DNA is TGTGCCAGCAGTCCGACAGGGGGCTATGGCTACACCTTC. It codes for CASSPTGGYGYTF.

This clone has more than one count but fewer than ten. The rearrangement joins TRBV29-1 to TRBJ2-7; the match to TRBD2 covers 7 bases. CDR3 size: 13 residues. Trimming at V came to 6 bases and at J to 0 bases, leaving 5 bases not matched to a gene. Germline lookup yields CDR1 SQVTM and CDR2 ANQGSEA. The CDR3 DNA sequence: TGCAGCGTGAGCGGGGTTAGCTCCTACGAGCAGTACTTC. Translated: CSVSGVSSYEQYF.

This clone was found a few times. The V call is TRBV30, the J call TRBJ2-1; 10 nucleotides match TRBD2. The CDR3 spans 15 residues. V lost 0 bases and J lost 9; bases outside the gene matches: 8. Germline V CDR1 and CDR2: GTSNPN, SVGIG (reference sequence). The CDR3 loop reads CAWSVRLAGDAEQFF. The CDR3 DNA sequence: TGTGCCTGGAGTGTTAGGCTAGCGGGAGATGCTGAGCAGTTCTTC.

The chain couples TRBV6-6 to TRBJ1-2; a weak D match, TRBD1 (6 bases). V lost 6 bases and J lost 3, with 11 bases in between. The CDR3 totals 13 residues. CDR1 MNHNY and CDR2 SVGAGI come from the germline V gene (reference sequence). The CDR3 DNA follows: TGTGCCAGCAGGGACAGAGTCTACTATGGCTACACCTTC. The encoded protein is CASRDRVYYGYTF.

This rearrangement joins TRBV30 to TRBJ2-6, with 8 bases that match TRBD1. With 4 bases clipped from V and 4 bases from J, the junction kept 12 bases outside the gene matches. Germline values: CDR1 GTSNPN, CDR2 SVGIG (reference sequence). The CDR3 has 17 amino acids. CDR3 region: CAWIVRTGRVGANVLTF. In nucleotides, the CDR3 is TGTGCCTGGATCGTAAGGACAGGGAGAGTCGGGGCCAACGTCCTGACTTTC.

The V gene is TRBV2, the J gene TRBJ2-7; a possible D gene is TRBD2 (6 bases). V lost 6 bases, J lost 10 bases, and 16 bases lay in between. In germline, CDR1 is SNHLY, CDR2 FYNNEI. CDR3 length: 12 amino acids. This CDR3 reads CASRLEGPRQYF. CDR3 DNA: TGTGCCAGCAGGCTGGAGGGGCCAAGACAGTACTTC.

V usage is TRBV6-1 and J usage is TRBJ2-1; 10 bases map to TRBD1. The V gene end was trimmed by 6 bases and the J gene end by 9 bases; junction bases not matched to a gene: 5. Germline CDR1 and CDR2: MNHNS and SASEGT. This CDR3 is 13 amino acids long. CDR3 nucleotide sequence: TGTGCCAGCAGAACGGACAGGGGGTTTGAGCAGTTCTTC. Translating it yields CASRTDRGFEQFF.

The rearrangement links TRBV5-5 to TRBJ2-7; TRBD2 is a possible D gene (5 bases). This CDR3 has 17 residues. V was shortened by 0 bases and J by 2 bases, with 18 bases between the two germline ends. Germline V gene data show CDR1 as SGHKS and CDR2 as YYEKEE (reference sequence). The chain's CDR3 is CASSLGLEGSWAYEQYF. CDR3 coding DNA: TGTGCCAGCAGCTTGGGTTTAGAGGGCTCCTGGGCCTACGAGCAGTACTTC.

This chain uses TRBV5-6 with TRBJ2-7; tentative D call: TRBD2 (5 bases). V shed 1 base and J shed 5 bases, with 13 bases lying between them. CDR1 SGHDT and CDR2 YYEEEE come from the germline V gene. The CDR3 spans 14 residues. As DNA, the CDR3 is TGTGCCAGCAGCTTGAGGCGTTCGGGGAACGAGCAGTACTTC. Protein: CASSLRRSGNEQYF.

This chain uses TRBV7-2 with TRBJ2-1; weak D call: TRBD2 (6 bases). Germline assignment: CDR1 SGHTA and CDR2 FQGNSA. This CDR3 region has 14 residues. Between the trimmed V and J ends, which lost 6 bases and 11 bases, there was a span of 20 bases. This chain's CDR3 is CASSFQRAAPQQFF. Here the CDR3 DNA reads TGTGCCAGCAGTTTCCAGCGGGCCGCCCCTCAGCAGTTCTTC.

The sample holds a few counts of this clone. Its ends do not fully match the called genes, so a read error is possible. The chain is built from TRBV7-9 and TRBJ1-4; 9 bases are shared with TRBD1. Germline CDR1 SEHNR, CDR2 FQNEAQ (reference sequence). This CDR3 has 16 residues. The CDR3 sequence: CSSSLYGTGNDYKLFF. DNA of the CDR3: TGTTCCAGCAGCTTGTACGGGACAGGGAATGATTATAAACTGTTTTTT. The variable domain in full, with the rest retrieved from reference TRBV7-9 and TRBJ1-4, is DTGVSQNPRHKITKRGQNVTFRCDPISEHNRLYWYRQTLGQGPEFLTYFQNEAQLEKSRLLSDRFSAERPKGSFSTLEIQRTEQGDSAMYLCSSSLYGTGNDYKLFFGSGTQLSVL.

V is TRBV5-1 and J is TRBJ2-7; TRBD1 agrees at 11 bases. CDR3 length equals 12 residues. CDR1 and CDR2 from the germline V gene are SGHRS and YFSETQ. CDR3 protein: CASSQHPGQGVV. CDR3 sequence (DNA): TGCGCCAGCAGCCAACATCCGGGACAGGGGGTTGTC.